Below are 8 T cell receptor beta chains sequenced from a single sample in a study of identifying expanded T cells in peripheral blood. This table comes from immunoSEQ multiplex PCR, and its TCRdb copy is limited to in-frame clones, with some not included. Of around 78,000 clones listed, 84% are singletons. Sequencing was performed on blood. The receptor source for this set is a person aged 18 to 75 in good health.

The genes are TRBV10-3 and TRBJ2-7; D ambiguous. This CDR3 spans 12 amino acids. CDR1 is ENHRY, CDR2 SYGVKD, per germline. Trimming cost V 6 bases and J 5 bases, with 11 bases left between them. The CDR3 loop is CAIRDVGNEQYF. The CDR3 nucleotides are TGTGCCATCAGGGACGTAGGAAACGAGCAGTACTTC.

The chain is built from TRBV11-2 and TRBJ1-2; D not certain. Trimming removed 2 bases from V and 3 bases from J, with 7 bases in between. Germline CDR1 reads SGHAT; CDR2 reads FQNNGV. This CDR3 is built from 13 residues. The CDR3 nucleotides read TGTGCCAGCAGCTTATTCTCGGACTATGGCTACACCTTC. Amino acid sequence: CASSLFSDYGYTF.

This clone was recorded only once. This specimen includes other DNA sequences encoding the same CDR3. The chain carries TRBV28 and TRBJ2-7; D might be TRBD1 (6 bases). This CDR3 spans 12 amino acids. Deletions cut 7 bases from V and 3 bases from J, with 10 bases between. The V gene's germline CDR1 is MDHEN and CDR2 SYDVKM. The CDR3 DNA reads TGTGCCAGCAATACAGGGATCTACGAGCAGTACTTC. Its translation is CASNTGIYEQYF. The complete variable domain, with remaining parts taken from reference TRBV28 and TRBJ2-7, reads DVKVTQSSRYLVKRTGEKVFLECVQDMDHENMFWYRQDPGLGLRLIYFSYDVKMKEKGDIPEGYSVSREKKERFSLILESASTNQTSMYLCASNTGIYEQYFGPGTRLTVT.

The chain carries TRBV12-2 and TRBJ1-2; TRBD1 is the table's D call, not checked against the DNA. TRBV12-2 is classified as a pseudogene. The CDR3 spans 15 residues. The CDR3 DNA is TGTGCAAGTCGCTTAACCCCGGAAGGGGACTATGGCTACACCTTC. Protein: CASRLTPEGDYGYTF.

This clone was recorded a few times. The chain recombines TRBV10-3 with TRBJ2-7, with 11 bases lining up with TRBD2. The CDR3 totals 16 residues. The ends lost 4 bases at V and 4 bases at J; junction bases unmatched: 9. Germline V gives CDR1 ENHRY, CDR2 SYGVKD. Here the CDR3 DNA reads TGTGCCATCAGTGGCACTAGCGGGAGTGAACAATACGAGCAGTACTTC. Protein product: CAISGTSGSEQYEQYF.

In DNA, the CDR3 is TGTGCCAGCAGTTTAGGCCTCGGACAGGGGTTCTACGAGCAGTACTTC. The encoded protein is CASSLGLGQGFYEQYF. V and J are TRBV27 and TRBJ2-7, with 9 bases aligning to TRBD1. V lost 2 bases, J lost 3 bases, and 8 bases stayed unmatched. The CDR3 spans 16 residues. The germline V gene has CDR1 MNHEY and CDR2 SMNVEV (reference sequence).

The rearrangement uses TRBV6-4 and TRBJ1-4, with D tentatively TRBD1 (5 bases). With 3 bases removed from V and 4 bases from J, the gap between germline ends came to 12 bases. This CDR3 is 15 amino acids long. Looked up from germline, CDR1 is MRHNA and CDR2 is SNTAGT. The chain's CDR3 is CASSELGGINEKLFF. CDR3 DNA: TGTGCCAGCAGTGAGTTGGGGGGGATTAATGAAAAACTGTTTTTT.

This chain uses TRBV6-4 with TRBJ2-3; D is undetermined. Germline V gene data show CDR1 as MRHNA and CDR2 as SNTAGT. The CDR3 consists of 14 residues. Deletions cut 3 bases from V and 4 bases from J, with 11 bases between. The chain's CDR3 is CASSDFVGSDTQYF. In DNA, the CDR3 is TGTGCCAGCAGTGATTTCGTAGGTTCAGATACGCAGTATTTT.